This T cell receptor beta chain was sequenced in a study of blood T cell repertoires in COVID-19 (dated by TCRdb to between 2020 and 2021). Regarding the complete study: Samples covering the acute and convalescent phases of COVID-19 were provided by collaborators in the United States, Italy and Spain. The material from the prospective study consisted of cDNA or gDNA derived from T cells, B-cell-depleted T cells, or PBMCs. Subjects who had been exposed to COVID-19, were actively infected with it, or had recovered from it provided the deeply sampled blood TCRbeta repertoires that made up the dataset. The repertoires were made available in a free public database intended to serve as a resource for research on the immune response to SARS-CoV-2. The samples were drawn from the first 160 participants of the ongoing ImmuneRACE study and from 950 to 1,500 subjects provided by 6 global collaborators. A de-identified subject ID, COVID-19 status, age in years and sex were almost always included in the sample metadata. Where available, HLA class I and class II types were taken from metadata supplied by the sample provider and were not determined by assay-based typing. Broader findings and caveats from the paper: The quantity of clinical and demographic metadata differed by source and by participant and was supplied without curation.

Whole blood was collected in K2EDTA tubes by collaborating institutions according to the institutions' own protocols. For TCRbeta analysis, collaborators shipped samples in one of three forms: frozen whole blood, isolated PBMCs, or DNA extracted from either of those sample types. The CDR3 numbers 16 residues from cysteine through phenylalanine. Solely the CDR3 DNA is kept, with 48 bases framed from the first base. V lost 4 bases and J lost 1 base; the stretch between them is 17 bases long. CDR1 and CDR2 are read off the germline V gene as SGHTS and YDEGEE. The immunoSEQ Assay, a bias-controlled multiplex PCR, was used to amplify TCRbeta CDR3 regions from genomic DNA. As for how the authors treated the data: Nucleated cell counts per sample were estimated from amplification of reference gene primers within the assay. To quantify the absolute abundance of each unique TCRbeta CDR3 rearrangement, sequence reads were collapsed and filtered. For each sample, productive Simpson clonality was calculated as the square root of Simpson's diversity index across productive rearrangements. TCRdb limited this immuneACCESS table to in-frame rearrangements with V and J called. A share of clones is missing; checked studies link under half to unresolved V genes, and the rest is unexplained. V and J calls and clone size are as listed in that table; D and trimming were resolved from the DNA. Counted in this sample were about 200,000 clones; roughly 85% of them appeared once. The ten largest account for more than 3% of the sample.

In the case of this clone: Its binding antigen is unknown. The record has no base qualities; no much larger clone is one base away.

The source material was peripheral blood. The V and J segments used are TRBV5-8 and TRBJ2-5; the D gene is possibly TRBD2, with 7 bases matching. This sequence was found in a man in his sixties with acute or convalescent COVID-19. For the CDR3, the sequence is CASSLGEGGVQETQYF. The DNA sequence follows: TGTGCCAGCAGCCTGGGGGAAGGGGGGGTCCAAGAGACCCAGTACTTC. The full variable domain, completed from the reference TRBV5-8 and TRBJ2-5 proteins outside the CDR3, reads EAGVTQSPTHLIKTRGQQATLRCSPISGHTSVYWYQQALGLGLQFLLWYDEGEERNRGNFPPRFSGRQFPNYSSELNVNALELEDSALYLCASSLGEGGVQETQYFGPGTRLLVL.